This TCR beta chain is from a study of blood T cell repertoires in COVID-19 (dated by TCRdb to about 2020). A note on the overall study: Samples from collaborators originated in the United States, Italy and Spain and spanned both the acute and convalescent phases of COVID-19. The sample metadata nearly always contained a de-identified subject ID, COVID-19 status, age in years and sex. The samples were drawn from the first 160 participants of the ongoing ImmuneRACE study and from 1,254 subjects provided by 6 global collaborators. Where available, HLA class I and class II types were obtained from metadata supplied by the sample provider rather than from assay-based typing. The repertoires were released in a freely available public database meant as a resource for research on the immune response to SARS-CoV-2. Subjects who had been exposed to COVID-19, were actively infected with it, or had recovered from it provided the deeply sampled blood TCRbeta repertoires that made up the dataset. The prospective study material was composed of cDNA or gDNA derived from T cells, B-cell-depleted T cells, or PBMCs.

A distance of 17 bases separates the germline ends of V and J, which lose 6 bases and 0 bases respectively. CDR1 MNHEY and CDR2 SMNVEV are derived from the germline V gene (reference sequence). The CDR3 measures 16 amino acids from cysteine to phenylalanine. Of all the DNA, just the CDR3 is kept, 48 bases in frame from base 1. Remarks on this clone: The specificity of this receptor is unknown. Base qualities are not provided; no much larger clone lies one nucleotide away.

Participants in the prospective study were enrolled through a virtual design, were aged about 18 to 100 years, and lived in some 24 United States geographic areas. Cohort assignment in the prospective study relied on participant-reported clinical history from a screening survey and a study questionnaire. In the prospective study, whole blood, serum and a nasopharyngeal or oropharyngeal swab were collected from each participant by mobile phlebotomists. Prospective study participants could optionally give additional blood draws and questionnaires over a 2-month period. Before DNA extraction, blood samples from the prospective study were shipped at room temperature or frozen. What the study reported, not specific to this receptor: How much clinical and demographic metadata was included differed by source and by participant, and the metadata was provided uncurated.

The immunoSEQ Assay, a bias-controlled multiplex PCR, was used to amplify TCRbeta CDR3 regions from genomic DNA. For the original study's pipeline: Within the assay, amplification of reference gene primers was used to estimate how many nucleated cells each sample contained. To quantify the absolute abundance of each unique TCRbeta CDR3 rearrangement, sequence reads were collapsed and filtered. For each sample, productive Simpson clonality was calculated as the square root of Simpson's diversity index across productive rearrangements. This is the immuneACCESS table as TCRdb keeps it, with only in-frame sequences that have V and J called. A part of the clones is gone; compared with another copy, unresolved V genes explain less than half, and the rest is unexplained. V and J calls and clone size come straight from that table; D and trimming were deduced from the DNA. The sample records around 230,000 clones, more than 75% of which are singletons. The top ten clones comprise 2.5% to 3.5% of the sample.

The receptor chain draws on TRBV27 and TRBJ2-5; the best D guess is TRBD1, with 6 bases matching. The sample consisted of PBMCs or T cells enriched from blood (not recorded which). The origin of this receptor is a woman between 40 and 50 years old with acute COVID-19. At the DNA level, the sequence is TGTGCCAGCAGACCGACAGGCGCCCTTGACCAAGAGACCCAGTACTTC. Its translation reads: CASRPTGALDQETQYF.